This TCR beta chain was profiled in a study of CD4 T cells in relation to SARS-CoV-2 and coronaviruses. Comment on this clone: The antigen remains unidentified.

Generated by immunoSEQ multiplex PCR, the TCRdb table keeps only in-frame clones and is missing some. The table lists some 30,000 clones, more than 60% of them singletons, with 3.4% in the top ten. This TCR came from an adult with COVID-19. Sequenced: memory CD4+ T cells from PBMCs, cultured in vitro.

The CDR3 nucleotides are TGCGCCAGCAGCTCGCGGACTAGCGGGAGCTCCTACGAGCAGTACTTC. As protein: CASSSRTSGSSYEQYF. The chain joins TRBV5-1 to TRBJ2-7; 13 bases are shared with TRBD2. From germline, CDR1 is SGHRS and CDR2 YFSETQ. The trim removed 3 bases at V and 0 bases at J, leaving 3 bases unmatched. The CDR3 is 16 amino acids.